A selection of T cell receptor beta chains follows, all from one sample in a study of blood T cell repertoires in COVID-19. The data were produced by immunoSEQ multiplex PCR, yet TCRdb's version contains in-frame clones alone and is incomplete. The sample shows roughly 230,000 clones, roughly 89% of them seen only once. Sequencing used peripheral blood. The receptor source for this set is a woman aged 40 to 50 who had recovered from COVID-19. Each CDR3 is given with its conserved first and last residue. Each record gives: J gene, V gene, D gene, clone size, CDR3 protein, CDR3 DNA. The D gene is left open where the match is weak. Some rows mark clone size as missing; the rest say once, few, many or name a class of expanded clone.

j_call: TRBJ2-7; v_call: TRBV19; d_call: -; clone_size: -; cdr3_aa: CASSIMSTYEQYF; cdr3_nt: TGTGCCAGTAGTATCATGAGTACCTACGAGCAGTACTTC
j_call: TRBJ2-5; v_call: TRBV7-3; d_call: -; clone_size: -; cdr3_aa: CASSLRGGETQYF; cdr3_nt: TGTGCCAGCAGCTTAAGAGGTGGCGAGACCCAGTACTTC
j_call: TRBJ1-2; v_call: TRBV5-4; d_call: -; clone_size: -; cdr3_aa: CASSLVGTSLGYTF; cdr3_nt: TGTGCCAGCAGCTTGGTGGGCACGTCTCTTGGCTACACCTTC
j_call: TRBJ1-5; v_call: TRBV9; d_call: TRBD1; clone_size: -; cdr3_aa: CASSVGTGHNQPQHF; cdr3_nt: TGTGCCAGCAGCGTTGGGACAGGGCACAATCAGCCCCAGCATTTT
j_call: TRBJ1-1; v_call: TRBV24-1; d_call: -; clone_size: -; cdr3_aa: CATSDQDSEAFF; cdr3_nt: TGTGCCACCAGTGACCAGGACAGCGAAGCTTTCTTT
j_call: TRBJ1-1; v_call: TRBV7-9; d_call: -; clone_size: once; cdr3_aa: CASSLSSGPYTEAFF; cdr3_nt: TGTGCCAGCAGCTTATCCTCAGGGCCCTACACTGAAGCTTTCTTT
j_call: TRBJ1-2; v_call: TRBV19; d_call: TRBD1; clone_size: -; cdr3_aa: CASRQGAGGYTF; cdr3_nt: TGTGCCAGCCGACAGGGGGCAGGTGGCTACACCTTC
j_call: TRBJ1-6; v_call: TRBV2; d_call: -; clone_size: -; cdr3_aa: CASSEGRIVFWSPLHF; cdr3_nt: TGTGCCAGCAGTGAAGGGAGGATAGTATTCTGGTCACCCCTCCACTTT
j_call: TRBJ1-6; v_call: TRBV28; d_call: TRBD1; clone_size: once; cdr3_aa: CASSEPTGVDSPLHF; cdr3_nt: TGTGCCAGCAGTGAACCGACAGGGGTGGATTCACCCCTCCACTTT
j_call: TRBJ1-1; v_call: TRBV30; d_call: TRBD1; clone_size: -; cdr3_aa: CARDRTNTEAFF; cdr3_nt: TGTGCCCGGGACAGAACGAACACTGAAGCTTTCTTT
j_call: TRBJ1-2; v_call: TRBV2; d_call: -; clone_size: -; cdr3_aa: CASSDGVGYTF; cdr3_nt: TGTGCCAGCAGTGACGGGGTGGGCTACACCTTC
j_call: TRBJ2-3; v_call: TRBV11-3; d_call: TRBD2; clone_size: -; cdr3_aa: CASSASSGRFGDTQYF; cdr3_nt: TGTGCCAGCAGCGCGTCTAGCGGGAGATTTGGAGATACGCAGTATTTT
j_call: TRBJ2-1; v_call: TRBV4-1; d_call: -; clone_size: -; cdr3_aa: CASSQGINEQFF; cdr3_nt: TGCGCCAGCAGCCAAGGTATCAATGAGCAGTTCTTC
j_call: TRBJ1-1; v_call: TRBV9; d_call: TRBD1; clone_size: -; cdr3_aa: CASSLTGANTEAFF; cdr3_nt: TGTGCCAGCAGCCTGACAGGGGCGAACACTGAAGCTTTCTTT
j_call: TRBJ1-5; v_call: TRBV24-1; d_call: TRBD1; clone_size: once; cdr3_aa: CATSDPGQPENQPQHF; cdr3_nt: TGTGCCACCAGTGACCCGGGACAGCCAGAGAATCAGCCCCAGCATTTT
j_call: TRBJ2-2; v_call: TRBV10-1; d_call: -; clone_size: once; cdr3_aa: CASSGSVNTGELFF; cdr3_nt: TGCGCCAGCAGTGGGTCCGTGAACACCGGGGAGCTGTTTTTT
j_call: TRBJ1-1; v_call: TRBV2; d_call: -; clone_size: -; cdr3_aa: CASSESRRRNTEAFF; cdr3_nt: TGTGCCAGCAGTGAATCTAGGCGGAGGAACACTGAAGCTTTCTTT
j_call: TRBJ1-2; v_call: TRBV19; d_call: TRBD1; clone_size: -; cdr3_aa: CASSTDRGSLGYTF; cdr3_nt: TGTGCCAGTAGTACTGACAGGGGGAGCCTTGGCTACACCTTC
j_call: TRBJ2-2; v_call: TRBV6-5; d_call: -; clone_size: -; cdr3_aa: CASRYLNTGELFF; cdr3_nt: TGTGCCAGCAGATACCTAAACACCGGGGAGCTGTTTTTT
j_call: TRBJ2-3; v_call: TRBV12-5; d_call: -; clone_size: -; cdr3_aa: CASGLGAGVPTDTQYF; cdr3_nt: TGTGCTAGTGGTTTAGGGGCAGGGGTACCCACAGATACGCAGTATTTT
j_call: TRBJ1-1; v_call: TRBV9; d_call: TRBD1; clone_size: -; cdr3_aa: CASSAPGTVNTEAFF; cdr3_nt: TGTGCCAGCAGCGCTCCCGGGACAGTGAACACTGAAGCTTTCTTT
j_call: TRBJ2-1; v_call: TRBV5-1; d_call: -; clone_size: -; cdr3_aa: CASSLQGRDEQFF; cdr3_nt: TGCGCCAGCAGCCTACAGGGTCGTGATGAGCAGTTCTTC
j_call: TRBJ2-1; v_call: TRBV2; d_call: TRBD2; clone_size: -; cdr3_aa: CASRPSGVFNEQFF; cdr3_nt: TGTGCCAGCAGGCCTAGCGGGGTTTTCAATGAGCAGTTCTTC
j_call: TRBJ2-3; v_call: TRBV24-1; d_call: TRBD2; clone_size: -; cdr3_aa: CATSGGSTDTQYF; cdr3_nt: TGTGCCACCAGCGGGGGGAGCACAGATACGCAGTATTTT
j_call: TRBJ1-2; v_call: TRBV7-9; d_call: -; clone_size: -; cdr3_aa: CASSFLADQNYGYTF; cdr3_nt: TGTGCCAGCAGCTTTCTCGCGGATCAGAACTATGGCTACACCTTC
j_call: TRBJ1-1; v_call: TRBV6-6; d_call: TRBD1; clone_size: -; cdr3_aa: CASSTDWTGEAFF; cdr3_nt: TGTGCCAGCAGCACCGATTGGACAGGGGAAGCTTTCTTT
j_call: TRBJ2-5; v_call: TRBV5-1; d_call: -; clone_size: once; cdr3_aa: CASSWSPDRYQETQYF; cdr3_nt: TGCGCCAGCAGCTGGAGCCCAGACAGGTACCAAGAGACCCAGTACTTC
j_call: TRBJ1-6; v_call: TRBV7-6; d_call: TRBD1; clone_size: -; cdr3_aa: CASSSSGQGRSPLHF; cdr3_nt: TGTGCCAGCAGCTCATCCGGACAGGGTAGATCACCCCTCCACTTT
j_call: TRBJ2-5; v_call: TRBV7-9; d_call: -; clone_size: few; cdr3_aa: CASSSLSGGWETQYF; cdr3_nt: TGTGCCAGCAGCTCTCTTAGCGGAGGGTGGGAGACCCAGTACTTC
j_call: TRBJ2-3; v_call: TRBV11-3; d_call: TRBD2; clone_size: -; cdr3_aa: CASSLALRGLATDTQYF; cdr3_nt: TGTGCCAGCAGCTTAGCCCTCAGGGGACTAGCGACAGATACGCAGTATTTT
j_call: TRBJ2-3; v_call: TRBV9; d_call: TRBD2; clone_size: -; cdr3_aa: CASSVLAGGTDTQYF; cdr3_nt: TGTGCCAGCAGCGTTCTAGCGGGGGGCACAGATACGCAGTATTTT
j_call: TRBJ1-2; v_call: TRBV4-3; d_call: TRBD1; clone_size: few; cdr3_aa: CASSLHRGLVGGYTF; cdr3_nt: TGCGCCAGCAGCCTCCACAGGGGGCTGGTTGGTGGCTACACCTTC
j_call: TRBJ1-5; v_call: TRBV2; d_call: -; clone_size: -; cdr3_aa: CASSLDINQPQHF; cdr3_nt: TGTGCCAGCAGTTTAGACATTAATCAGCCCCAGCATTTT
j_call: TRBJ2-7; v_call: TRBV19; d_call: TRBD1; clone_size: -; cdr3_aa: CASSKGTGSVYEQYF; cdr3_nt: TGTGCCAGTAGTAAAGGGACAGGGAGCGTTTACGAGCAGTACTTC
j_call: TRBJ2-1; v_call: TRBV30; d_call: -; clone_size: -; cdr3_aa: CAWSVLSGLEFF; cdr3_nt: TGTGCCTGGAGTGTACTCTCAGGGCTCGAGTTCTTC
j_call: TRBJ2-5; v_call: TRBV7-6; d_call: TRBD2; clone_size: -; cdr3_aa: CASSMGLAGGEETQYF; cdr3_nt: TGTGCCAGCAGCATGGGACTAGCGGGGGGAGAAGAGACCCAGTACTTC
j_call: TRBJ2-7; v_call: TRBV6-6; d_call: TRBD2; clone_size: -; cdr3_aa: CASSLSGGASYEQYF; cdr3_nt: TGTGCCAGCAGTCTCAGCGGGGGGGCCTCCTACGAGCAGTACTTC
j_call: TRBJ2-5; v_call: TRBV27; d_call: -; clone_size: -; cdr3_aa: CASRQGVLETQYF; cdr3_nt: TGTGCCAGCAGACAGGGAGTTTTGGAGACCCAGTACTTC
j_call: TRBJ2-7; v_call: TRBV10-1; d_call: -; clone_size: -; cdr3_aa: CASSESYGEQQYF; cdr3_nt: TGCGCCAGCAGTGAGTCGTATGGAGAACAGCAGTACTTC
j_call: TRBJ2-3; v_call: TRBV14; d_call: TRBD1; clone_size: -; cdr3_aa: CASSPTGAGRQYF; cdr3_nt: TGTGCCAGCAGCCCAACAGGGGCCGGTAGGCAGTATTTT
j_call: TRBJ1-2; v_call: TRBV28; d_call: -; clone_size: -; cdr3_aa: CASSLHSPNYGYTF; cdr3_nt: TGTGCCAGCAGTTTGCACAGTCCTAACTATGGCTACACCTTC